This entry describes one T cell receptor (beta chain). This clonotype was found many times. Its antigen target is currently unknown. Base qualities were left out, and no much larger clone turns up one base away. TCR alpha and beta CDR3 regions were amplified with the iRepertoire nested amplicon-rescue multiplex PCR (arm-PCR) platform from RNA. One-step reverse transcription and amplification used about 95-400 ng of tissue mRNA or PBMC total RNA as input. Following bead purification, Illumina adapters were added by a secondary multiplex PCR, and libraries between 200 and 400 bp were gel-purified. Demultiplexing relied on internal 6-nucleotide barcodes carried by the libraries. The libraries were sequenced on an Illumina MiSeq using 2x220 or 2x250 nucleotide paired-end reads. The paper's data handling went like this. Paired reads were merged with FLASH 1.2.11 and aligned to the GRCh37 human genome with BWA-MEM before extracting TRA and TRB reads. An IMGT-derived reference of cassette sequences and CDR3 motifs, with pseudogenes included, was used for V and J assignment. Three-frame translation of reads was performed, and productive CDR3s were defined as those with a C...FGXG motif and no stop codons. Unique combinations of V-J cassette pair and CDR3 amino acid sequence were defined as clonotypes. Filtering of reads was based on Hamming distance, with the threshold set by the sequence error rate of each sample in mapped regions. Through fastp at Q25 and MiXCR, TCRdb rebuilt clones from the public reads, retaining in-frame beta chains. Every CDR3 protein is listed once, alongside the most common genes and DNA of its rows. In this record, the V and J calls reflect TCRdb's handling and not the investigators' own analysis. For this sample the table gives tens of thousands of distinct CDR3 sequences, of which 23% were detected only once. Together, the top ten hold over 5% of the sample.

The data belong to a study of glioma-infiltrating T cells (dated by TCRdb to 2016 to 2018). Turning to the overall study: Glioma tissue, non-neoplastic brain tissue and matched peripheral blood mononuclear cells were used as sources from which TCR alpha- and beta-chain repertoires were sequenced. Each tissue-infiltrating repertoire was compared with the same patient's peripheral blood repertoire to measure divergence between tissue and blood T-cell populations. The paired cohort was made up of three low-grade glioma patients, several primary glioblastoma patients and three non-glioma patients who contributed non-neoplastic brain tissue. On the study overall, not on this receptor specifically: Tissue and blood shared very few CDR3 sequences, a result attributed to high CDR3 diversity and limited sampling. Small numbers underpinned the group comparisons: several glioblastoma patients, three low-grade glioma patients and three non-neoplastic patients. VJ-independent divergence between tissue and blood was found to be below expectation in non-neoplastic patients but above expectation in all gliomas, particularly low-grade gliomas.

V loses 4 bases, J loses 5 bases, and the germline ends lie 17 bases apart. CDR1 and CDR2 are read off the germline V gene as KGHSH and LQKENI. Its CDR3 holds 16 amino acids, cysteine through phenylalanine. CDR3 DNA is the only sequence kept; it has 48 bases, read in frame from the first base. Sequenced material: glioma tissue, nonneoplastic brain tissue, or PBMCs (not recorded which). In this chain, TRBV18 is recombined with TRBJ1-4; the D segment could be TRBD1, given 5 matching bases. The clonotype originates from a human donor with low-grade glioma or glioblastoma, undergoing nonglioma brain surgery, or in good health (not recorded which). Here the CDR3 is given as CASSRYPGTENEKLFF. The nucleotide sequence reads as follows: TGTGCCAGCTCACGATATCCCGGGACGGAGAATGAAAAACTGTTTTTT.